A selection of T cell receptor beta chains follows, all from one sample in a study of technical replicates of blood from four donors. The data were produced by immunoSEQ multiplex PCR, yet TCRdb's version contains in-frame clones alone and is incomplete. The data show around 80,000 clones, with about 96% seen just once and approximately 0.3% held by the top ten. The sample comprised T cells isolated from PBMCs. The receptor source for this set is a human donor in good health. CDR3s include the opening cysteine and the closing phenylalanine or tryptophan.

TRBV4-2	TRBJ2-7	CASSQGQYYEQYF
TRBV6-6	TRBJ2-7	CASSPAGRSEQYF
TRBV19	TRBJ1-3	CASSGTGLNTIYF
TRBV4-3	TRBJ2-7	CASSQDDTGLAPYEQYF
TRBV27	TRBJ1-1	CASSQTGNTEAFF
TRBV30	TRBJ1-1	CAWAGNTEAFF
TRBV2	TRBJ2-7	CASSVQGTYEQYF
TRBV6-5	TRBJ1-5	CATRRQEDQPQHF
TRBV6-1	TRBJ1-1	CASPIRGNTEAFF
TRBV7-9	TRBJ1-4	CASSPRFQGGTNEKLFF
TRBV10-1	TRBJ2-1	CASSEGLHFRLAGRYNEQFF
TRBV19	TRBJ2-6	CASSPGTGSSGANVLTF
TRBV28	TRBJ1-4	CASRGRGNEKLFF
TRBV4-1	TRBJ2-3	CASSGRLAGGTDTQYF
TRBV5-1	TRBJ1-1	CASSLEAGVKTEAFF
TRBV25-1	TRBJ1-3	CASTTGSGNTIYF
TRBV30	TRBJ2-5	CAWNGQGAETQYF
TRBV7-9	TRBJ1-4	CASSQGLDTNEKLFF
TRBV27	TRBJ1-2	CASSSPGTGAYGYTF
TRBV28	TRBJ2-7	CASSLPATGLGYEQYF
TRBV12-5	TRBJ2-7	CASGLDTSGRGYEQYF
TRBV2	TRBJ2-7	CASSWTSGKYEQYF
TRBV9	TRBJ1-1	CASSGQGWGTEAFF
TRBV27	TRBJ2-7	CASSSLRDRSSYEQYF
TRBV9	TRBJ2-5	CASTPWDRAGETQYF
TRBV7-9	TRBJ1-5	CASSFGTNQPQHF
TRBV6-1	TRBJ2-1	CASSERGGPVEQFF
TRBV28	TRBJ2-7	CASSQPGLAGDVSYEQYF